The table lists the clone carrying this TCR beta chain with a few counts. What it binds is unknown. The V gene's germline CDR1 is MNHEY and CDR2 SMNVEV (reference sequence). V gave up 7 bases and J gave up 0 bases, with 16 bases separating them. The CDR3 is 15 residues long. This sample stems from a study of T cell repertoires in cytomegalovirus infection. Background on the study: Indications of both CMV infection and matching HLA type were provided by public TCR beta signatures.

TCRdb ran MiXCR on the reads and lists one entry per CDR3 protein. The data contain about 530,000 distinct CDR3 sequences, 26% of them singletons. Study-wide points: Accumulated public TCR beta family frequency recognized individuals carrying CMV together with the relevant HLA. What dominated the ex vivo response were HLA-C-restricted CMV-specific TCR beta clonotypes.

The rearrangement links TRBV27 to TRBJ2-7, with D perhaps matching TRBD1 (6 bases). Sequencing was performed on PBMCs. This sequence originates from a human donor in good health (CMV status not recorded). Some clones in this sample may be carry-over from other donors' samples. For the CDR3, the DNA is TGTGCCAGCATGATGGGGCAGGGGATCTCCTACGAGCAGTACTTC. This sequence encodes CASMMGQGISYEQYF.